Listed below are T cell receptor beta chains from one sample, sequenced in a study of cytomegalovirus exposure and HLA in healthy donors. The repertoire was sequenced with immunoSEQ multiplex PCR; TCRdb's copy has only in-frame clones and lacks some. This table holds under 170,000 clones, 70% to 80% found once. The sequenced sample was PBMCs. The receptors come from a human donor in good health. The CDR3 runs from the conserved cysteine through the conserved F or W. A D gene is named only where the DNA matches it firmly. A clone size is listed for some rows: how often the clone was seen (once, few, many), or a class if it is expanded.

abundance	d_gene	j_gene	v_gene	len	CDR3nt	CDR3aa
NA	TRBD1	TRBJ2-1	TRBV4-1	17	TGCGCCAGCAGCCAAGATCGAGGGACAGGGGGCTACAATGAGCAGTTCTTC	CASSQDRGTGGYNEQFF
few	TRBD2	TRBJ2-1	TRBV27	18	TGTGCCACCCTCCCGAGGGCCACTAGCGGGAGGGCCCACAATGAGCAGTTCTTC	CATLPRATSGRAHNEQFF
NA	NA	TRBJ2-7	TRBV11-2	15	TGTGCCAGCACCCACGCCGGGACAACCTCCTACGAGCAGTACTTC	CASTHAGTTSYEQYF
NA	NA	TRBJ2-7	TRBV6-6	14	TGTGCCAGCAGTTACGCTCTAGTAGCCTACGAGCAGTACTTC	CASSYALVAYEQYF
few	NA	TRBJ2-3	TRBV18	14	TGTGCCAGCTCACCACCAATAGCGACAGATACGCAGTATTTT	CASSPPIATDTQYF
few	NA	TRBJ1-5	TRBV28	20	TGTGCCAGCAGGCCGGGCGGGGGCTCAAATAGGGTATATAGGAATCAGCCCCAGCATTTT	CASRPGGGSNRVYRNQPQHF
NA	NA	TRBJ1-1	TRBV4-3	14	TGCGCCAGCAGCCAGTACAGGGTGGACACTGAAGCTTTCTTT	CASSQYRVDTEAFF
NA	NA	TRBJ2-1	TRBV18	15	TGTGCCAGCTCCTCGGCTTTACAGACCTACAATGAGCAGTTCTTC	CASSSALQTYNEQFF
NA	TRBD2	TRBJ2-7	TRBV28	18	TGTGCCAGCAGTTTATCTCCCCCTAGACTAGCGGGAGGGTACGAGCAGTACTTC	CASSLSPPRLAGGYEQYF
few	NA	TRBJ1-3	TRBV6-1	16	TGTGCCAGCAGTGAAATGGCGAGGAGCTCTGGAAACACCATATATTTT	CASSEMARSSGNTIYF
NA	NA	TRBJ1-4	TRBV28	12	TGTGCCAGCAGGGGGCCTAATGAAAAACTGTTTTTT	CASRGPNEKLFF
once	TRBD2	TRBJ2-7	TRBV2	16	TGTGCCAGCAGAGGACTAGCGGGGATTACCTCCTACGAGCAGTACTTC	CASRGLAGITSYEQYF
NA	NA	TRBJ2-1	TRBV7-2	15	TGTGCCAGCAGTCCCGACACAGCCTTCTACAATGAGCAGTTCTTC	CASSPDTAFYNEQFF
NA	TRBD1	TRBJ1-1	TRBV30	14	TGTGCCTGGAGCCCGGGACAGGGCTTCCTTGGAGCTTTCTTT	CAWSPGQGFLGAFF
NA	TRBD1	TRBJ1-2	TRBV6-6	14	TGTGCCAGCAGTCCCGGTCAGGGGGCGGATGGCTACACCTTC	CASSPGQGADGYTF
NA	NA	TRBJ2-2	TRBV7-2	15	TGTGCCAGCAGCTTAAGGGACACCTACACCGGGGAGCTGTTTTTT	CASSLRDTYTGELFF
NA	TRBD2	TRBJ2-1	TRBV4-2	17	TGTGCCAGCAGCCCAAGGGGGAGCGGGAGGGACAAGAGTGAGCAGTTCTTC	CASSPRGSGRDKSEQFF
few	TRBD1	TRBJ1-4	TRBV27	16	TGTGCCAGCAGTGCCGGGACAGGGGACCAAAATGAAAAACTGTTTTTT	CASSAGTGDQNEKLFF
NA	NA	TRBJ2-5	TRBV30	16	TGTGCCTGGAGTCCACTATCGTTCGCGGCCCGGGAGACCCAGTACTTC	CAWSPLSFAARETQYF
NA	TRBD1	TRBJ1-2	TRBV7-9	14	TGTTCCAGCAGCTTAGGGGACAGGGGGCATGGCTACACCTTC	CSSSLGDRGHGYTF
NA	NA	TRBJ1-1	TRBV14	14	TGTGCCAGCAGCCACAGGAATACTCCCACTGAAGCTTTCTTT	CASSHRNTPTEAFF
few	NA	TRBJ1-2	TRBV5-1	13	TGCGCCAGCAGACCCGACGGGGAGTATGGCTACCCCTTC	CASRPDGEYGYPF
NA	TRBD1	TRBJ1-6	TRBV27	16	TGTGCCAGCAGTTTAGGTCTAAGGACAGGGAATTCACCCCTCCACTTT	CASSLGLRTGNSPLHF
few	NA	TRBJ2-4	TRBV5-6	11	TGTGCCAGCAGCTTGAGGGGGATTCAGTACTTC	CASSLRGIQYF
NA	TRBD2	TRBJ2-3	TRBV14	15	TGTGCCAGCAGCCAAGAGCTAGCGGACACAGATACGCAGTATTTT	CASSQELADTDTQYF
NA	NA	TRBJ2-7	TRBV20-1	11	TGCAGTGCTGAGGTGGTAACCGAGCAGTACTTC	CSAEVVTEQYF
once	TRBD1	TRBJ1-6	TRBV6-4	17	TGTGCCAGCAGCTCCGCAAACAGGGGAGGTCGTAATTCACCCCTCCACTTT	CASSSANRGGRNSPLHF
few	TRBD2	TRBJ2-1	TRBV6-7	14	TGTGCCGGCAATAGCGGGGGAAAATACAATGAGCAGTTCTTC	CAGNSGGKYNEQFF
NA	TRBD2	TRBJ2-5	TRBV13	17	TGTGCCAGCAGCCCGCGAGGCAGCGGGGGGGTGAAAGAGACCCAGTACTTC	CASSPRGSGGVKETQYF
NA	TRBD2	TRBJ2-7	TRBV28	14	TGTGCCATCCTCCTAGCGGGACTTACCTACGAGCAGTACTTC	CAILLAGLTYEQYF